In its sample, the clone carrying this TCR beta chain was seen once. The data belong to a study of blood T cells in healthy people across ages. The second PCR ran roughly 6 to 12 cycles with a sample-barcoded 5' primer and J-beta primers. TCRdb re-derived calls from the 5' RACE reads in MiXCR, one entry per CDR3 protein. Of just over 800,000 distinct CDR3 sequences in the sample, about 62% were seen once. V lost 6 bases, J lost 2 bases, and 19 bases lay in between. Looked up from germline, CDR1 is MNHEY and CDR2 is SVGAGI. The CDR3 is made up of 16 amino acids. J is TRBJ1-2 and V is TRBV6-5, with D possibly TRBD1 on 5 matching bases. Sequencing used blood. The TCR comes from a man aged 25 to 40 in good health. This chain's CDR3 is CASRGEIRDGNYGYTF. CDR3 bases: TGTGCCAGCAGGGGAGAGATCCGGGACGGGAACTATGGCTACACCTTC.